What follows are 25 T cell receptor beta chains derived from one specimen sequenced in a study of cytomegalovirus exposure and HLA in healthy donors. The PCR contained 60 Vbeta and 13 Jbeta primers. Repertoires were generated with immunoSEQ multiplex PCR, while TCRdb's copy carries only in-frame clones and drops some. This repertoire includes more than 95,000 clones. The specimen was PBMCs. The receptor source for this set is a middle-aged man in good health and CMV-seronegative.

This chain connects TRBV6-1 to TRBJ1-2, with D possibly matching TRBD1 (6 bases). The CDR3 has 14 amino acids. Germline-derived CDR1 and CDR2 are MNHNS and SASEGT. Trimming removed 7 bases at V and 5 bases at J, with 17 bases between. CDR3 region: CASTLAGATYGYTF. The DNA for the CDR3 is TGTGCCAGCACCTTAGCAGGGGCGACGTATGGCTACACCTTC.

With respect to this clone: Compared with germline, one end of the junction differs, possibly owing to a read error. The V and J genes are TRBV7-7 and TRBJ2-3, with TRBD2 identical over 9 bases. Germline loops: CDR1 SSHAT, CDR2 FNYEAQ (reference sequence). The CDR3 sequence is 15 residues long. Written as DNA, the CDR3 is TGTGCTAGCAGCCCAGGGACTAGCAGCACAGATACGCAGTATTTT. Translating it yields CASSPGTSSTDTQYF.

V usage is TRBV30 and J usage is TRBJ2-4; D unclear. Trimming stripped 3 bases from V and 8 bases from J, with 8 bases between. Germline CDR1 reads GTSNPN; CDR2 reads SVGIG (reference sequence). This CDR3 has 11 residues. The CDR3 bases are TGTGCCTGGAGGATCGAGGACATTCAGTACTTC. Amino acids: CAWRIEDIQYF.

V usage is TRBV11-3 and J usage is TRBJ2-4; 8 nucleotides align to TRBD2. V dropped 5 bases and J dropped 5; count of bases not matched to a gene: 11. The germline CDR1 and CDR2 sequences are SGHNT and YENEEA. The CDR3 runs 16 residues. The CDR3 sequence: CASSQAGAPMENIQYF. The CDR3 bases are TGTGCCAGCAGCCAAGCGGGGGCCCCAATGGAAAACATTCAGTACTTC.

The chain is built from TRBV11-3 and TRBJ2-1; the match to TRBD2 covers 10 bases. In germline, CDR1 is SGHNT, CDR2 YENEEA. The J segment lost 4 bases and the V segment lost 5 bases, leaving 11 bases of the junction unmatched. CDR3 length: 17 residues. CDR3 DNA: TGTGCCAGCAGCCCCGCCTGGACTAGCGGTTATTACAATGAGCAGTTCTTC. Translation: CASSPAWTSGYYNEQFF.

This sequence joins TRBV10-3 and TRBJ2-2, with D tentatively TRBD1 (5 bases). The ends were cut back, 3 bases at V and 2 bases at J, with 13 bases in the middle. The germline V gene encodes CDR1 ENHRY and CDR2 SYGVKD. This CDR3 has 16 residues. The CDR3 sequence: CAISEISQGNTGELFF. The CDR3 DNA reads TGTGCCATCAGTGAAATATCGCAGGGAAACACCGGGGAGCTGTTTTTT.

The gene calls are TRBV6-6 and TRBJ2-7; perhaps TRBD2 as D (6 bases). CDR3 length: 11 residues. Germline values: CDR1 MNHNY, CDR2 SVGAGI (reference sequence). CDR3 bases: TGTGCTTCTGCGGGGCAGGCGGTGCAGTACTTC. This codes for CASAGQAVQYF.

The chain carries TRBV9 and TRBJ2-2, with D possibly TRBD1 on 5 matching bases. Per germline, CDR1 SGDLS and CDR2 YYNGEE. The CDR3 is 15 amino acids. V was shortened by 1 base and J by 8 bases, with 15 bases between the two germline ends. The CDR3 protein is CASSVNRPLRGELFF. CDR3 in DNA: TGTGCCAGCAGCGTAAACAGGCCGCTAAGGGGGGAGCTGTTTTTT.

The V gene is TRBV5-8, the J gene TRBJ2-7; tentative D call: TRBD2 (6 bases). Trimming left V 0 bases short and J 3 bases short, with 13 bases between. Germline CDR1 SGHTS, CDR2 YDEGEE. The CDR3 totals 15 residues. The CDR3 DNA sequence: TGTGCCAGCAGCTTGGCCGGGGGTGGGGGCTACGAGCAGTACTTC. Encoded protein: CASSLAGGGGYEQYF. The whole variable domain, filled in from reference TRBV5-8 and TRBJ2-7, reads EAGVTQSPTHLIKTRGQQATLRCSPISGHTSVYWYQQALGLGLQFLLWYDEGEERNRGNFPPRFSGRQFPNYSSELNVNALELEDSALYLCASSLAGGGGYEQYFGPGTRLTVT.

The V gene is TRBV2, the J gene TRBJ2-7, with TRBD2 matching over 8 bases. The CDR3 spans 12 residues. The V segment lost 2 bases and the J segment 12 bases; nucleotides outside the gene matches: 6. CDR1 is SNHLY and CDR2 is FYNNEI in the germline V gene. The DNA of the CDR3 is TGTGCCAGCAGTGAACCCCCAGGGACTAGGTACTTC. This translates into CASSEPPGTRYF.

The rearrangement joins TRBV10-3 to TRBJ1-5; 9 bases are shared with TRBD1. After removal of 2 bases from V and 3 bases from J, the junction contained 5 bases not matched to a gene. Germline CDR1 and CDR2: ENHRY and SYGVKD. This CDR3 is built from 16 residues. The CDR3 DNA reads as TGTGCCATCAGTGAGGGGGGACAGGGACCCAATCAGCCCCAGCATTTT. Translated, it gives CAISEGGQGPNQPQHF.

The gene calls are TRBV5-1 and TRBJ1-4, with no clear D. This CDR3 is built from 13 residues. V shed 8 bases and J shed 6 bases, with 14 bases lying between them. Germline V gene sequence: CDR1 SGHRS, CDR2 YFSETQ. DNA of the CDR3: TGCGCCAGTTACGACCTTCAGGATGAAAAACTGTTTTTT. It encodes CASYDLQDEKLFF. The full variable domain, rest sourced from reference TRBV5-1 and TRBJ1-4, is KAGVTQTPRYLIKTRGQQVTLSCSPISGHRSVSWYQQTPGQGLQFLFEYFSETQRNKGNFPGRFSGRQFSNSRSEMNVSTLELGDSALYLCASYDLQDEKLFFGSGTQLSVL.

The chain recombines TRBV7-2 with TRBJ2-5; perhaps TRBD2 as D (7 bases). Germline V gives CDR1 SGHTA, CDR2 FQGNSA. Trimming cost V 2 bases and J 1 base, with 11 bases left between them. This CDR3 comprises 15 residues. The CDR3 nucleotides are TGTGCCAGCAGCTTAAGAGGGGGGGGCCAAGAGACCCAGTACTTC. Protein product: CASSLRGGGQETQYF.

This chain links TRBV25-1 with TRBJ2-5; 8 bases line up with TRBD1. The CDR3 runs to 14 residues. V lost 3 bases, J lost 5 bases, and 5 bases stayed unmatched. Germline loops: CDR1 MGHDK, CDR2 SYGVNS. The CDR3 nucleotides read TGTGCCAGCAGTGAGCAGGGGGCTAGGGAGACCCAGTACTTC. Residues: CASSEQGARETQYF. Together with reference TRBV25-1 and TRBJ2-5, the CDR3 gives the full variable domain: EADIYQTPRYLVIGTGKKITLECSQTMGHDKMYWYQQDPGMELHLIHYSYGVNSTEKGDLSSESTVSRIRTEHFPLTLESARPSHTSQYLCASSEQGARETQYFGPGTRLLVL.

The rearrangement uses TRBV19 and TRBJ2-7; 7 positions agree with TRBD1. CDR1 LNHDA and CDR2 SQIVND come from the germline V gene (reference sequence). The trim removed 3 bases at V and 2 bases at J, leaving 1 base unmatched. CDR3 length: 13 residues. CDR3 sequence reads: CASSMGQTYEQYF. The CDR3 nucleotides are TGTGCCAGTAGTATGGGACAGACCTACGAGCAGTACTTC. Looking up the rest from reference TRBV19 and TRBJ2-7 gives the full variable domain: DGGITQSPKYLFRKEGQNVTLSCEQNLNHDAMYWYRQDPGQGLRLIYYSQIVNDFQKGDIAEGYSVSREKKESFPLTVTSAQKNPTAFYLCASSMGQTYEQYFGPGTRLTVT.

The V and J genes are TRBV5-4 and TRBJ1-4; 7 bases line up with TRBD1. The CDR3 has 14 residues. J lost 6 bases, V lost 0 bases, and 2 bases had no gene match. The germline V gene encodes CDR1 SGHNT and CDR2 YYREEE (reference sequence). The CDR3 DNA sequence: TGTGCCAGCAGCTTGGCCGGGACAGATGAAAAACTGTTTTTT. It is translated as CASSLAGTDEKLFF.

On this clone: The junction does not match germline at one end; this may be a read error. Other nucleotide sequences from this sample produce the same CDR3. V usage is TRBV28 and J usage is TRBJ2-2; TRBD1 agrees at 9 bases. In germline, CDR1 is MDHEN, CDR2 SYDVKM. This CDR3 region has 17 residues. This CDR3 is CASSLRSGQGSTGELFF. CDR3 nucleotides: TGCGCCAGCAGTTTGCGGTCGGGACAGGGTTCTACCGGGGAGCTGTTTTTT.

The chain is built from TRBV7-6 and TRBJ2-3; possibly TRBD1 for D (6 bases). The V and J ends lost 5 bases and 3 bases respectively, with 21 bases between them. This CDR3 region has 17 residues. Germline V gene sequence: CDR1 SGHVS, CDR2 FNYEAQ. DNA of the CDR3: TGTGCCAGCAGCCCAACCTCCAGGGGCGTAAGGACAGATACGCAGTATTTT. This sequence encodes CASSPTSRGVRTDTQYF.

The CDR3 DNA reads TGTGCCAGCTCACCACTGTACACCCGCTACGAGCAGTACTTC. This translates into CASSPLYTRYEQYF. This chain uses TRBV18 with TRBJ2-7; D call uncertain. V was trimmed by 1 base and J by 3 bases, leaving 10 bases between them. Per germline, CDR1 KGHSH and CDR2 LQKENI. The CDR3 contains 14 residues.

V gene TRBV6-5 combines with J gene TRBJ1-4; the D gene is possibly TRBD1 (5 bases). V was cut by 6 bases and J by 8 bases, with 19 bases left in between. Germline V gene data show CDR1 as MNHEY and CDR2 as SVGAGI. This CDR3 contains 15 residues. In nucleotides, the CDR3 is TGTGCCAGCAGCATTGGACGGGGGGAGGGCGAAAAACTGTTTTTT. Protein product: CASSIGRGEGEKLFF.

The gene calls are TRBV19 and TRBJ2-1; 12 bases map to TRBD2. CDR3 length equals 15 residues. V lost 5 bases, J lost 7 bases, and 6 bases stayed unmatched. Per germline, CDR1 LNHDA and CDR2 SQIVND (reference sequence). The CDR3 nucleotides are TGTGCCAGTAGTCACCTAGCGGGAGGGCGGAATGAGCAGTTCTTC. Translated, it gives CASSHLAGGRNEQFF.

The rearrangement links TRBV7-9 to TRBJ1-1; tentatively, D is TRBD1 (6 bases). Germline lookup yields CDR1 SEHNR and CDR2 FQNEAQ (reference sequence). The CDR3 has 14 amino acids. Trimming shortened V by 1 base and J by 1 base, and 7 bases separated the two germline ends. This CDR3 is CASSLEGENTEAFF. CDR3 bases: TGTGCCAGCAGCTTAGAGGGGGAGAACACTGAAGCTTTCTTT.

The chain employs TRBV7-9 and TRBJ1-2, with 9 bases that match TRBD1. The CDR3 contains 14 residues. V lost 5 bases and J lost 8; bases outside the gene matches: 9. Germline CDR1 and CDR2: SEHNR and FQNEAQ (reference sequence). The CDR3: CASSPGQGESGYTF. Written as DNA, the CDR3 is TGTGCCAGCAGCCCGGGACAGGGCGAGAGCGGCTACACCTTC.

The CDR3 here is CASSAWGANTEAFF. The CDR3, as DNA: TGTGCCAGCAGTGCCTGGGGAGCGAACACTGAAGCTTTCTTT. The V gene is TRBV25-1, the J gene TRBJ1-1; the D is unclear. The CDR3 length is 14 residues. Germline CDR1 and CDR2: MGHDK and SYGVNS. V dropped 4 bases and J dropped 1 base, with 10 bases sitting between them. Drawing the rest from reference TRBV25-1 and TRBJ1-1, the complete variable domain is EADIYQTPRYLVIGTGKKITLECSQTMGHDKMYWYQQDPGMELHLIHYSYGVNSTEKGDLSSESTVSRIRTEHFPLTLESARPSHTSQYLCASSAWGANTEAFFGQGTRLTVV.

This chain connects TRBV7-3 to TRBJ2-2, with D tentatively TRBD2 (6 bases). The V end lost 5 bases, the J end lost 3 bases, and 10 bases lay between the germline ends. CDR1 and CDR2 from the germline V gene are SGHTA and FQGTGA. The CDR3 contains 14 residues. CDR3 DNA sequence: TGTGCCAGCAGCCGGGACTCGTACACCGGGGAGCTGTTTTTT. Its protein product is CASSRDSYTGELFF.